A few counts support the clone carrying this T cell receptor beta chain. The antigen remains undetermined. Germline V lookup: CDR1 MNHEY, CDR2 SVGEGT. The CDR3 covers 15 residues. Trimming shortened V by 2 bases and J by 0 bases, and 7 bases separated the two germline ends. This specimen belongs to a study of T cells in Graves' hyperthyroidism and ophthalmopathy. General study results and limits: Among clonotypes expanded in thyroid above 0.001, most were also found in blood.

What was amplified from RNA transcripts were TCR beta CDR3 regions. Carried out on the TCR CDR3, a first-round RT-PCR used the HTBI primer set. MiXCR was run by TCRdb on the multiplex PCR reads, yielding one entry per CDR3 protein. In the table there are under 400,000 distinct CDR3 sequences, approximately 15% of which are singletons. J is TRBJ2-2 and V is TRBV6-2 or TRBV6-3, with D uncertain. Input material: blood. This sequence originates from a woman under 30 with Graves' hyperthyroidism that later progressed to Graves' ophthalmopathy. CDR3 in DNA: TGTGCCAGCAGTTACGAACTCGCGAACACCGGGGAGCTGTTTTTT. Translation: CASSYELANTGELFF.